These 15 T cell receptor beta chains came from one sample sequenced in a study of T cell responses to AZD1222 COVID-19 vaccine. Clones were read by immunoSEQ multiplex PCR, and TCRdb kept only the in-frame ones, dropping some. Of under 150,000 clones in the sample, approximately 90% were seen once. The sequencing used peripheral blood, collected 28 days after the second AZD1222 dose. These receptors all stem from an adult who received the AZD1222 COVID-19 vaccine.

For the CDR3, the DNA is TGTGCCAGCAGTGAAGTGGGCGGTTACAATGAGCAGTTCTTC. Translated, it gives CASSEVGGYNEQFF. This chain links TRBV6-4 with TRBJ2-1, with D unclear. The CDR3 is 14 residues long. Trimming removed 3 bases from V and 4 bases from J, with 10 bases in between. From germline, CDR1 is MRHNA and CDR2 SNTAGT.

V usage is TRBV5-4 and J usage is TRBJ1-2, with TRBD1 matching over 12 bases. The V gene end was trimmed by 7 bases and the J gene end by 4 bases; junction bases not matched to a gene: 5. CDR1 SGHNT and CDR2 YYREEE come from the germline V gene (reference sequence). This CDR3 spans 14 amino acids. Here the CDR3 DNA reads TGTGCCAGCCGAGGGACAGGGGGCTTCTATGGCTACACCTTC. Protein sequence: CASRGTGGFYGYTF.

The chain employs TRBV3-1 (or the pseudogene TRBV3-2) and TRBJ2-1; D is ambiguous. Germline assignment: CDR1 LGHDT and CDR2 YNNKEL (reference sequence). Deletions cut 1 base from V and 5 bases from J, with 15 bases between. The CDR3 runs 16 residues. The CDR3 is CASSQVSSLRDNEQFF. The CDR3 coding sequence is TGTGCCAGCAGCCAAGTATCTAGTCTCCGTGACAATGAGCAGTTCTTC.

CDR3 protein: CASKGRIAATSPLHF. CDR3 nucleotide sequence: TGTGCCAGTAAAGGACGGATAGCGGCTACTTCACCCCTCCACTTT. The chain carries TRBV6-5 and TRBJ1-6, with no clear D. Between the trimmed V and J ends, which lost 9 bases and 9 bases, there was a span of 21 bases. Per germline, CDR1 MNHEY and CDR2 SVGAGI. The CDR3 has 15 amino acids.

This sequence joins TRBV6-6 and TRBJ2-2; 7 bases align to TRBD1. The junction had 5 bases not matched to a gene; V was cut back by 0 bases and J by 4 bases. The CDR3 totals 16 residues. Germline V gene sequence: CDR1 MNHNY, CDR2 SVGAGI (reference sequence). The CDR3 protein is CASSYSGTETTGELFF. DNA for the CDR3: TGTGCCAGCAGTTACTCAGGGACAGAGACCACCGGGGAGCTGTTTTTT.

This chain connects TRBV3-1 (or the pseudogene TRBV3-2) to TRBJ1-1, with 12 bases that match TRBD1. This CDR3 has 14 residues. The J segment lost 7 bases and the V segment lost 8 bases, leaving 8 bases of the junction unmatched. Per germline, CDR1 LGHDT and CDR2 YNNKEL (reference sequence). The CDR3 sequence is CASFSGQGANEAFF. The CDR3 DNA sequence: TGTGCCAGCTTCTCGGGACAGGGGGCCAATGAAGCTTTCTTT.

The chain employs TRBV3-1 (or the pseudogene TRBV3-2) and TRBJ2-1; 13 positions agree with TRBD2. Germline V gene lookup returns CDR1 LGHDT and CDR2 YNNKEL (reference sequence). V was pared by 5 bases and J by 10 bases, with 8 bases of the junction left unmatched. This CDR3 comprises 15 residues. CDR3 DNA: TGTGCCAGCAGCGAACCAAGGACTAGCGGGAGAGAGCAGTTCTTC. Amino acids: CASSEPRTSGREQFF.

V and J are TRBV6-5 and TRBJ1-4, with a weak D call TRBD1 (5 bases). The germline gives CDR1 MNHEY, CDR2 SVGAGI. The CDR3 is 14 residues long. Between the trimmed V and J ends, which lost 5 bases and 13 bases, there was a span of 20 bases. The CDR3 reads CASSISGTDIRLFF. CDR3 nucleotide sequence: TGTGCCAGCAGTATTTCCGGGACCGATATCCGACTGTTTTTT.

The rearrangement links TRBV14 to TRBJ2-1; possible D gene TRBD2, 6 bases. This CDR3 has 15 residues. CDR1 and CDR2 from the germline V gene are SGHDN and FVKESK. Trimming shortened V by 4 bases and J by 1 base, and 11 bases separated the two germline ends. DNA of the CDR3: TGTGCCAGCAGCCCAGCGGGTAGATCCTACAATGAGCAGTTCTTC. This codes for CASSPAGRSYNEQFF.

The V and J genes are TRBV2 and TRBJ2-5, with D tentatively TRBD1 or TRBD2 (6 bases each). The CDR3 runs to 13 residues. The V gene lost 7 bases and the J gene lost 1 base, with 10 bases spanning the gap. Germline CDR1 SNHLY, CDR2 FYNNEI. CDR3 bases: TGTGCCAGCATGGGGGGCAGCCAAGAGACCCAGTACTTC. Its protein is CASMGGSQETQYF.

The rearrangement uses TRBV13 and TRBJ1-2; a possible D gene is TRBD1 (5 bases). The germline CDR1 and CDR2 sequences are PRHDT and FYEKMQ (reference sequence). Trimming removed 5 bases at V and 5 bases at J, with 9 bases between. The CDR3 is 12 residues long. CDR3 DNA sequence: TGTGCCAGCAGCCGGGGGGAGTATGGCTACACCTTC. Its protein is CASSRGEYGYTF.

The CDR3 DNA sequence: TGTGCCAGCACCAGAACGCGGTCTGAAGCTTTCTTT. It encodes CASTRTRSEAFF. The chain combines TRBV2 with TRBJ1-1; the D is unclear. V gave up 7 bases and J gave up 6 bases, with 12 bases separating them. The germline V gene has CDR1 SNHLY and CDR2 FYNNEI. The CDR3 consists of 12 residues. Full variable domain (missing parts from reference TRBV2 and TRBJ1-1): EPEVTQTPSHQVTQMGQEVILRCVPISNHLYFYWYRQILGQKVEFLVSFYNNEISEKSEIFDDQFSVERPDGSNFTLKIRSTKLEDSAMYFCASTRTRSEAFFGQGTRLTVV.

The V gene is TRBV5-6, the J gene TRBJ1-6, with 7 positions matching TRBD1. This CDR3 has 16 amino acids. CDR1 and CDR2 (germline): SGHDT, YYEEEE. J was trimmed by 8 bases and V by 4 bases; bases with no gene match: 12. Written as DNA, the CDR3 is TGTGCCAGCAGCCCTGTACCCGGGACAGCGTATTCACCCCTCCACTTT. It translates to CASSPVPGTAYSPLHF.

The gene calls are TRBV4-2 and TRBJ1-2, with no clear D. The CDR3 contains 15 residues. V lost 1 base and J 7 bases, leaving 16 bases between the germline ends. CDR1 LGHNA and CDR2 YNFKEQ come from the germline V gene. In nucleotides, the CDR3 is TGTGCCAGCAGCCAAGGAGTAGGATCAGGTATTGGCTACACCTTC. Amino acids: CASSQGVGSGIGYTF.

This clone appeared once. This chain connects TRBV5-1 to TRBJ2-5; 10 bases map to TRBD2. The CDR3 spans 18 residues. V shed 0 bases, J shed 4 bases, and the junction held 12 bases outside the gene matches. CDR1 and CDR2 from the germline V gene are SGHRS and YFSETQ. The CDR3 here is CASSLAGQVAGGGETQYF. The DNA of the CDR3 is TGCGCCAGCAGCTTGGCGGGGCAGGTAGCGGGAGGAGGAGAGACCCAGTACTTC.